This T cell receptor (beta chain) derives from a study of OX40 agonist ivuxolimab in advanced cancers. The study in broad terms: Ivuxolimab was a fully human IgG2 agonistic monoclonal antibody targeting the costimulatory receptor OX40 (CD134). Intravenous ivuxolimab was administered to patients every 2 weeks at six dose levels: 0.01, 0.1, 0.3, 1.5, 3 and 10 mg/kg. Of the roughly 52 dose-escalation patients, hepatocellular carcinoma was present in about 20, melanoma in around 15, renal cell carcinoma in 9 and head and neck cancer in 9. The dose-escalation cohort was 80% to 90% male with a mean age of around 62 years, ranging from roughly 20 to 80. Patients were allowed to have had prior anti-PD-1, anti-PD-L1 or anti-CTLA-4 therapy, and roughly 40% of the dose-escalation patients had been treated with checkpoint inhibitors. Partial responses occurred in three dose-escalation patients: two with cutaneous melanoma and one with hepatocellular carcinoma. Peripheral TCRbeta sequencing was intended to test whether TCR sequence diversity was altered and clonal T-cell expansion was caused by ivuxolimab. The paper reports the monotherapy dose-escalation portion (N ≈ 52 patients) of the phase I ivuxolimab trial.

Broad study findings and their caveats: In partial responders in the 0.1-3.0 mg/kg groups, normalized peripheral clonal expansion was found to be among the lowest, especially among CD8+ T cells. Which antigens the clonally expanded peripheral T cells were specific for was not determined. Low levels of normalized T-cell clonal expansion were also seen in some nonresponding patients. After ivuxolimab, more expanded clones were found on average in CD8+ T cells than in CD4+ T cells. At doses from 0.1 to 3.0 mg/kg, clonal expansion was seen in both CD4+ and CD8+ blood T cells between baseline and week 6.

Including the terminal cysteine and phenylalanine, the CDR3 comprises 14 residues. Left in the record is the CDR3 DNA by itself, 42 bases read in frame from the first base. V is pruned by 0 bases and J by 3 bases, leaving 0 bases of the junction without a gene match. As encoded in the germline V gene (reference sequence), CDR1 is LNHDA while CDR2 is SQIVND. The trial excluded patients who had a history of autoimmune disease or were on systemic immunosuppression. Peripheral blood for TCR sequencing was collected from all dose cohorts at baseline, on cycle 4 day 1, and on cycle 7 day 1. The samples were drawn from a first-in-human, open-label, multicenter phase I dose-escalation trial of ivuxolimab. Adults with locally advanced or metastatic melanoma, renal cell carcinoma, hepatocellular carcinoma or head and neck squamous cell carcinoma were enrolled in the trial. Before TCR sequencing, CD4+ T cells and CD8+ T cells from peripheral blood were sorted into separate populations.

For sequencing of the TCRbeta CDR3 region, genomic DNA was extracted from the sorted cells. The immunoSEQ Assay was used for sequencing of TCRbeta CDR3 regions. What TCRdb holds here is the immuneACCESS table cut down to in-frame rearrangements. Part of the clones is not present; checked against another copy, under half of the missing clones reflect an unresolved V gene, and the others are unexplained. This sample is represented by about 73,000 clones; roughly nine tenths of them were singletons. Around 0.4% of the sample lies in the top ten. On this clone itself: Its antigen has not been determined. No quality values exist for individual bases; no much larger clone is one base distant.

The source material was CD4+ or CD8+ T cells sorted from blood, sampled in a trial of the OX40 agonist ivuxolimab. The receptor was isolated from an adult with an advanced solid tumor such as melanoma, head and neck, liver or kidney cancer. The chain couples TRBV19 to TRBJ2-7; 9 central bases correspond to TRBD2. The nucleotide sequence is TGTGCCAGTAGTATAGAACTAGCGGGCTACGAGCAGTACTTC. This sequence encodes CASSIELAGYEQYF.